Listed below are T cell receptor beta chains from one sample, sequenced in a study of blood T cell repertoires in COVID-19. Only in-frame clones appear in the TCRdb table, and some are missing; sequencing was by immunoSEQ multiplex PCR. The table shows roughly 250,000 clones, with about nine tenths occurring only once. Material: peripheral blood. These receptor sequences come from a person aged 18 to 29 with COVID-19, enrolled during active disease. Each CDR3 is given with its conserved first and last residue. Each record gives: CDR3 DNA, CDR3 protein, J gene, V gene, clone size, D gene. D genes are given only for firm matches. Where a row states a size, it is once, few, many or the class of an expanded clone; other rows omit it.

cdr3_nt: TGTGCCAGCAGTGGTCCCGGGACAGGGGGAAATAACTATGGCTACACCTTC; cdr3_aa: CASSGPGTGGNNYGYTF; j_call: TRBJ1-2; v_call: TRBV6-1; clone_size: .; d_call: TRBD1
cdr3_nt: TGTGCCAGCAGTCGGGACAGGGTGAATAATTCACCCCTCCACTTT; cdr3_aa: CASSRDRVNNSPLHF; j_call: TRBJ1-6; v_call: TRBV28; clone_size: .; d_call: TRBD1
cdr3_nt: TGTGCCAGCAGCTCGGGACTTGCCTACGAGCAGTACTTC; cdr3_aa: CASSSGLAYEQYF; j_call: TRBJ2-7; v_call: TRBV5-6; clone_size: .; d_call: .
cdr3_nt: TGTGCCAGCGTTCTGGACATACTGAACACTGAAGCTTTCTTT; cdr3_aa: CASVLDILNTEAFF; j_call: TRBJ1-1; v_call: TRBV2; clone_size: .; d_call: .
cdr3_nt: TGTGCCAGCAGCCAAGATTCAGCGGATTATTCACCCCTCCACTTT; cdr3_aa: CASSQDSADYSPLHF; j_call: TRBJ1-6; v_call: TRBV3-1/TRBV3-2; clone_size: .; d_call: .
cdr3_nt: TGTGCCAGAGATTCCGTCGGGACTAAAGGCACTGGGGCCAACGTCCTGACTTTC; cdr3_aa: CARDSVGTKGTGANVLTF; j_call: TRBJ2-6; v_call: TRBV5-3; clone_size: .; d_call: TRBD2
cdr3_nt: TGTGCCAGCAGCTCCACCGGGGACTACACATACAATGAGCAGTTCTTC; cdr3_aa: CASSSTGDYTYNEQFF; j_call: TRBJ2-1; v_call: TRBV7-9; clone_size: once; d_call: TRBD2
cdr3_nt: TGTGCCAGCAGCGTAGGAATGTCGAGCTCCTACAATGAGCAGTTCTTC; cdr3_aa: CASSVGMSSSYNEQFF; j_call: TRBJ2-1; v_call: TRBV9; clone_size: .; d_call: .
cdr3_nt: TGTGCCAGCAGTTCAACCCCCCCCTACACAGATACGCAGTATTTT; cdr3_aa: CASSSTPPYTDTQYF; j_call: TRBJ2-3; v_call: TRBV27; clone_size: .; d_call: .
cdr3_nt: TGTGCCAGCAGCCAAACTCGAGGGCCGTTCTATGAGCAGTTCTTC; cdr3_aa: CASSQTRGPFYEQFF; j_call: TRBJ2-1; v_call: TRBV4-2; clone_size: .; d_call: .
cdr3_nt: TGTGCCAGCAGCCGCATCGGAACGGGACACCTAAAGGATGGCTACACCTTC; cdr3_aa: CASSRIGTGHLKDGYTF; j_call: TRBJ1-2; v_call: TRBV7-9; clone_size: once; d_call: .
cdr3_nt: TGTGCCACCAGTGATTCCGGGACAGTCGAGACCCAGTACTTC; cdr3_aa: CATSDSGTVETQYF; j_call: TRBJ2-5; v_call: TRBV24-1; clone_size: .; d_call: TRBD1
cdr3_nt: TGTGCCAGCAGCCCGGGACTAGCGGCCAGCAATGAGCAGTTCTTC; cdr3_aa: CASSPGLAASNEQFF; j_call: TRBJ2-1; v_call: TRBV7-9; clone_size: few; d_call: TRBD2
cdr3_nt: TGTGCCAGCAGCCCAATCACAGCGGTCAGCGAGCAGCCCCAGCATTTT; cdr3_aa: CASSPITAVSEQPQHF; j_call: TRBJ1-5; v_call: TRBV7-9; clone_size: .; d_call: .
cdr3_nt: TGTGCCAGCAGCCCTCGGACTAGCGGGAGGACCGGGGAGCTGTTTTTT; cdr3_aa: CASSPRTSGRTGELFF; j_call: TRBJ2-2; v_call: TRBV7-9; clone_size: .; d_call: TRBD2
cdr3_nt: TGCGCCAGCAGCTTGGATGTGGGGTTTTTGGGACTAGCAGCTTACGAGCAGTACTTC; cdr3_aa: CASSLDVGFLGLAAYEQYF; j_call: TRBJ2-7; v_call: TRBV5-1; clone_size: .; d_call: TRBD2